The 21 T cell receptor beta chains given below trace back to one sample, sequenced in a study of T cells after yellow fever vaccination. TCRdb re-called the 5' RACE reads through MiXCR, storing one row per CDR3 protein. This sample yields 55,000 to 70,000 distinct CDR3 sequences, of which approximately 7% are seen a single time; roughly 35% belongs to the top ten. Material: CD8+ T cells sorted from PBMCs, obtained 35 to 50 days after the first yellow fever vaccination. The receptor set was obtained from a man between 18 and 29 years old who received the YFV17D yellow fever vaccine.

In this sample, this clonotype turned up many times. The chain carries TRBV19 and TRBJ2-5; perhaps TRBD2 as D (6 bases). The germline V and J ends were trimmed by 5 bases and 4 bases, with 17 bases remaining between them. CDR1 is LNHDA, CDR2 SQIVND, per germline (reference sequence). The CDR3 loop spans 15 amino acids. CDR3 nucleotides: TGTGCCAGTAGTCCCCGGTGGGGGGTTGGAGAGACCCAGTACTTC. Its protein product is CASSPRWGVGETQYF. The full variable domain, completed using reference TRBV19 and TRBJ2-5, is DGGITQSPKYLFRKEGQNVTLSCEQNLNHDAMYWYRQDPGQGLRLIYYSQIVNDFQKGDIAEGYSVSREKKESFPLTVTSAQKNPTAFYLCASSPRWGVGETQYFGPGTRLLVL.

The rearrangement links TRBV5-4 to TRBJ1-6; D call uncertain. The CDR3 loop spans 13 amino acids. Trimming left V 6 bases short and J 6 bases short, with 10 bases between. CDR1 and CDR2 from the germline V gene are SGHNT and YYREEE (reference sequence). As DNA, the CDR3 is TGTGCCAGCACCCTAAACCGTAATTCACCCCTCCACTTT. Its translation: CASTLNRNSPLHF.

The V call is TRBV20-1, the J call TRBJ2-1; a weak D match, TRBD2 (5 bases). Between the trimmed V and J ends, which lost 6 bases and 7 bases, there was a span of 22 bases. Per germline, CDR1 DFQATT and CDR2 SNEGSKA (reference sequence). CDR3 length equals 15 residues. CDR3 region: CSASTKQRPGNEQFF. The CDR3 DNA sequence: TGCAGTGCCAGTACAAAGCAGCGCCCGGGGAATGAGCAGTTCTTC.

The chain combines TRBV9 with TRBJ2-3; D is undetermined. CDR1 and CDR2 (germline): SGDLS, YYNGEE. The CDR3 is made up of 15 amino acids. V gave up 0 bases and J gave up 6 bases, with 14 bases separating them. CDR3 amino acids: CASSVDGLTGDTQYF. For the CDR3, the DNA is TGTGCCAGCAGCGTAGACGGGCTTACTGGGGATACGCAGTATTTT.

This clonotype was detected ten times or more. The chain couples TRBV29-1 to TRBJ2-2; the D gene is possibly TRBD1 (5 bases). The V and J ends lost 5 bases and 1 base respectively, with 8 bases between them. This CDR3 comprises 13 residues. Germline CDR1 and CDR2: SQVTM and ANQGSEA. The CDR3 protein is CSVIRVNTGELFF. The CDR3 region has the DNA TGCAGCGTTATCAGGGTGAACACCGGGGAGCTGTTTTTT.

This clonotype was seen many times. The chain couples TRBV7-2 to TRBJ2-7, with a tentative D call TRBD2 (5 bases). The CDR3 is made up of 13 amino acids. V shed 3 bases and J shed 2 bases, with 8 bases lying between them. The germline V gene encodes CDR1 SGHTA and CDR2 FQGNSA. CDR3 protein: CASSFELAYEQYF. The DNA of the CDR3 is TGTGCCAGCAGCTTTGAACTAGCCTACGAGCAGTACTTC.

V and J are TRBV11-2 and TRBJ2-7, with D perhaps matching TRBD1 (6 bases). V shed 5 bases and J shed 1 base, with 18 bases lying between them. Germline V gene lookup returns CDR1 SGHAT and CDR2 FQNNGV. The CDR3 has 16 residues. CDR3 region: CASSHSGTSNSYEQYF. CDR3 nucleotide sequence: TGTGCCAGCAGCCATTCCGGGACAAGCAATTCCTACGAGCAGTACTTC.

This clonotype came up many times. The genes are TRBV4-2 and TRBJ1-5; D is unclear. This CDR3 is built from 16 residues. Germline-derived CDR1 and CDR2 are LGHNA and YNFKEQ. V was clipped by 0 bases and J by 1 base, with 10 bases between them. The CDR3 is CASSQDRQVSNQPQHF. The CDR3 region has the DNA TGTGCCAGCAGCCAAGATCGCCAGGTGAGCAATCAGCCCCAGCATTTT.

This clonotype was observed a few times. The chain joins TRBV19 to TRBJ2-1; D is possibly TRBD1 or TRBD2 (5 bases each). The CDR3 has 13 amino acids. The germline gives CDR1 LNHDA, CDR2 SQIVND (reference sequence). The ends were cut back, 6 bases at V and 8 bases at J, with 14 bases in the middle. The chain's CDR3 is CASRLLGDDEQFF. CDR3 coding DNA: TGTGCCAGTAGGCTATTGGGGGATGATGAGCAGTTCTTC.

The sample holds many counts of this clonotype. The gene calls are TRBV20-1 and TRBJ2-4; no clear D. V lost 6 bases to trimming and J lost 0 bases, with 18 bases between them. In germline, CDR1 is DFQATT, CDR2 SNEGSKA (reference sequence). This CDR3 spans 16 amino acids. The CDR3 nucleotides are TGCAGTGCAAGGCCCGACAAAAAACTAGCCAAAAACATTCAGTACTTC. Translating gives CSARPDKKLAKNIQYF.

This clonotype was picked up many times. The chain links TRBV10-3 to TRBJ2-1, with 7 bases aligning to TRBD2. This CDR3 comprises 13 residues. Germline V gives CDR1 ENHRY, CDR2 SYGVKD. V shed 7 bases, J shed 9 bases, and the junction held 9 bases outside the gene matches. CDR3 DNA sequence: TGTGCCATCAAAGAAGCTAGCGGTACTGAGCAGTTCTTC. It is translated as CAIKEASGTEQFF.

V usage is TRBV19 and J usage is TRBJ2-3, with D tentatively TRBD1 or TRBD2 (7 bases each). This CDR3 has 14 amino acids. Per germline, CDR1 LNHDA and CDR2 SQIVND (reference sequence). The V end lost 6 bases, the J end lost 5 bases, and 15 bases lay between the germline ends. This chain's CDR3 is CASRGRGRKDTQYF. DNA for the CDR3: TGTGCCAGTAGGGGGAGGGGGCGGAAAGATACGCAGTATTTT.

The rearrangement links TRBV20-1 to TRBJ1-5; TRBD1 aligns across 9 bases. The germline gives CDR1 DFQATT, CDR2 SNEGSKA (reference sequence). This CDR3 has 20 residues. V was pared by 1 base and J by 2 bases, with 18 bases of the junction left unmatched. CDR3 loop: CSARGDEDRGWGYGNQPQHF. Here the CDR3 DNA reads TGCAGTGCTAGAGGCGACGAGGACAGGGGCTGGGGGTATGGCAATCAGCCCCAGCATTTT.

This clonotype was counted many times. The V call is TRBV7-3, the J call TRBJ2-1; 11 bases are a match to TRBD2. This CDR3 comprises 15 residues. Germline loops: CDR1 SGHTA, CDR2 FQGTGA. Trimming at V came to 5 bases and at J to 6 bases, leaving 6 bases not matched to a gene. The CDR3 spells CASSATSGGVNEQFF. The CDR3 DNA reads TGTGCCAGCAGCGCAACTAGCGGGGGTGTCAATGAGCAGTTCTTC.

This clonotype showed up just once. The chain recombines TRBV5-6 with TRBJ2-7, with TRBD1 identical over 10 bases. Germline CDR1 is SGHDT and CDR2 is YYEEEE. This CDR3 is 17 amino acids long. Germline trimming cut 7 bases from V and 2 bases from J; bases unmatched to any gene: 15. The chain's CDR3 is CASGPPPMDRGTYEQYF. The CDR3, as DNA: TGTGCCAGCGGCCCCCCACCCATGGACAGGGGGACCTACGAGCAGTACTTC.

This sequence joins TRBV7-8 and TRBJ2-1; either TRBD1 or TRBD2 may supply D (6 bases each). Germline V gene sequence: CDR1 SGHVS, CDR2 FQNEAQ. The CDR3 totals 14 residues. The V gene lost 5 bases and the J gene lost 8 bases, with 16 bases spanning the gap. CDR3 in DNA: TGTGCCAGCAGCCCCCCGGGGGCGTTAGATGAGCAGTTCTTC. Its protein product is CASSPPGALDEQFF.

Many counts were recorded for this clonotype. The CDR3 is CSVEGAGQAYNEQFF. CDR3 coding DNA: TGCAGCGTTGAAGGAGCGGGACAAGCCTACAATGAGCAGTTCTTC. The V gene is TRBV29-1, the J gene TRBJ2-1; a possible D gene is TRBD2 (7 bases). The CDR3 contains 15 residues. V gave up 1 base and J gave up 2 bases, with 12 bases separating them. Germline loops: CDR1 SQVTM, CDR2 ANQGSEA.

V gene TRBV29-1 combines with J gene TRBJ1-2; 10 bases map to TRBD1. Per the germline V gene, CDR1 is SQVTM and CDR2 is ANQGSEA. The length of the CDR3 is 15 residues. V lost 3 bases to trimming and J lost 6 bases; unmatched junction nucleotides: 10. CDR3 region: CSVDPGQGYGNGYTF. The CDR3 nucleotides are TGCAGCGTTGATCCGGGACAGGGGTATGGGAATGGCTACACCTTC.

This clonotype was counted a few times. The V call is TRBV19, the J call TRBJ1-1; TRBD1 is a possible D gene (6 bases). This CDR3 is built from 15 residues. CDR1 and CDR2 (germline): LNHDA, SQIVND (reference sequence). Trimming stripped 10 bases from V and 1 base from J, with 19 bases between. The CDR3 sequence is CATKAADSSNTEAFF. The CDR3 coding sequence is TGTGCCACTAAAGCGGCGGACAGCTCGAACACTGAAGCTTTCTTT.

J is TRBJ2-2 and V is TRBV5-7; TRBD2 agrees at 10 bases. TRBV5-7 is an ORF for which the function is uncertain. The CDR3 sequence is 15 residues long. The junction had 5 bases not matched to a gene; V was cut back by 2 bases and J by 7 bases. The CDR3 protein is CASSLLAGNNGELFF. CDR3 nucleotides: TGTGCCAGCAGCTTACTAGCGGGGAATAACGGGGAGCTGTTTTTT.

At least ten counts were recorded for this clonotype. The chain couples TRBV5-1 to TRBJ2-6, with D uncertain. Germline V gives CDR1 SGHRS, CDR2 YFSETQ. The CDR3 contains 14 residues. The ends were cut back, 3 bases at V and 4 bases at J, with 8 bases in the middle. CDR3 sequence (DNA): TGCGCCAGCAGCTGGTACAGCGGGGCCAACGTCCTGACTTTC. This translates into CASSWYSGANVLTF.